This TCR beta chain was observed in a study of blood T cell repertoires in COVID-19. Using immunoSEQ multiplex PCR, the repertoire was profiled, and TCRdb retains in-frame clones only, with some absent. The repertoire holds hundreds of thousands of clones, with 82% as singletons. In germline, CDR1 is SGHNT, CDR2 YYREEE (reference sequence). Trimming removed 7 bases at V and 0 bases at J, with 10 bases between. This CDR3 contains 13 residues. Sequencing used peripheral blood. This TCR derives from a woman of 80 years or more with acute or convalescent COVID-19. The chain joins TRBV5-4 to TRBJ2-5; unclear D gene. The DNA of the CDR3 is TGTGCCAGCGGCCCTGGCTACCAAGAGACCCAGTACTTC. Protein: CASGPGYQETQYF.